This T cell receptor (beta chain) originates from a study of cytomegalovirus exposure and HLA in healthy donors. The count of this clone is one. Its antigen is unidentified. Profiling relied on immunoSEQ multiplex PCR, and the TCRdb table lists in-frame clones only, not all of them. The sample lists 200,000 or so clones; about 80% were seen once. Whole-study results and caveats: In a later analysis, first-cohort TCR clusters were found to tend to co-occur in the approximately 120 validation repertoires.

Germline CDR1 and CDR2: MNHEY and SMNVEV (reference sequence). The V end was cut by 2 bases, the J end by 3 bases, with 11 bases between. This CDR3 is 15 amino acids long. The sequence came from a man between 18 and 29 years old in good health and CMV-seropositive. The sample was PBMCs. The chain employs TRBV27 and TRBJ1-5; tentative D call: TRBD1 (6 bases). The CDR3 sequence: CASSLAQGFNQPQHF. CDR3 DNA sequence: TGTGCCAGCAGTTTAGCACAGGGATTCAATCAGCCCCAGCATTTT.